This TCR beta chain was identified in a study of beta chain features in type 1 diabetes. This clone has at least ten counts. Antigen specificity is unknown. CDR3 size: 16 residues. Trimming pared 1 base from V and 2 bases from J, leaving 12 bases between. CDR1 is MNHEY, CDR2 SMNVEV, per germline (reference sequence). Study observations and caveats: The naive, central memory and Treg TCRB repertoires of patients appeared to be more similar to one another than those of healthy donors.

The investigators reverse transcribed all of the isolated RNA, so they sequenced expressed TCRB transcripts. Using immunoSEQ multiplex PCR, the repertoire was profiled, and TCRdb retains in-frame clones only, with some absent. Here the sample spans 250,000 to 400,000 clones, 14% being singletons. This clonotype was obtained from a man aged 25-45 years in good health. Material: central memory CD4+ T cells from blood. The rearrangement links TRBV27 to TRBJ1-3; no reliable D call. The CDR3 loop is CASSLFGPQAGNTIYF. In DNA, the CDR3 is TGTGCCAGCAGTTTATTCGGCCCTCAGGCTGGAAACACCATATATTTT.